Many counts were recorded for the clone carrying this T cell receptor (beta chain). This sample was taken from a study of human T cells and chemical hapten exposure. As for the study in general: Chiefly women, the patients showed alopecia areata, totalis or universalis.

V lost 2 bases and J lost 5, with 10 bases in between. Germline CDR1 MDHEN, CDR2 SYDVKM. The CDR3 length is 14 residues. A single record per CDR3 protein comes from TCRdb applying MiXCR to the RACE reads. The sample gives roughly 100,000 distinct CDR3 sequences, about a tenth of which show up once; about 2% is in the top ten. Stated time point: patch test 2, 6 weeks after DPC sensitization. Noted treatment: therapeutic diphenylcyclopropenone sensitization with weekly scalp DPC. Unfractionated whole blood served as the source for total RNA extraction. This chain connects TRBV28 to TRBJ1-5, with TRBD1 as a possible D gene (5 bases). This specimen was whole blood, taken in connection with sensitization to the hapten diphenylcyclopropenone (DPC). The receptor's source is a woman in her forties with alopecia areata. Some clones in this sample may be carry-over from other donors' samples. CDR3 residues: CASSLELGDQPQHF. The CDR3, as DNA: TGTGCCAGCAGTTTAGAGCTGGGGGATCAGCCCCAGCATTTT.